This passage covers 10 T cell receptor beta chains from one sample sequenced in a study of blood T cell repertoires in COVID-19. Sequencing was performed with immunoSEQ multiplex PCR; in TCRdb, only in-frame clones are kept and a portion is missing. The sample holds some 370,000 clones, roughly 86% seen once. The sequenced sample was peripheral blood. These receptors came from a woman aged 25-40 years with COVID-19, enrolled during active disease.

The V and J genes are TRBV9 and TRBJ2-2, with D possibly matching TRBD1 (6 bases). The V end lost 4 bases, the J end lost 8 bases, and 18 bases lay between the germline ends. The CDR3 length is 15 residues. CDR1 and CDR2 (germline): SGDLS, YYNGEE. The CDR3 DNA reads TGTGCCAGCAGCCAAGATTTGGGGGCGAGAGGGGAGCTGTTTTTT. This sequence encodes CASSQDLGARGELFF.

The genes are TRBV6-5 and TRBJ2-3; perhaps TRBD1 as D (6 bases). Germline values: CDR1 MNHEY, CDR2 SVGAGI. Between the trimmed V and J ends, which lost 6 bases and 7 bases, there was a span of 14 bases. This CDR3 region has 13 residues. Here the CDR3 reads CASRNRAYYTQYF. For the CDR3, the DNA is TGTGCCAGCAGGAACAGGGCTTATTATACGCAGTATTTT.

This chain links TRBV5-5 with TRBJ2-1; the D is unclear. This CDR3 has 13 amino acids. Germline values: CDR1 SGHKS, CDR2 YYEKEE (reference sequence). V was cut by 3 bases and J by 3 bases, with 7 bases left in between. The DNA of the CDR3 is TGTGCCAGCAGCTCCGACAACTACAATGAGCAGTTCTTC. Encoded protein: CASSSDNYNEQFF.

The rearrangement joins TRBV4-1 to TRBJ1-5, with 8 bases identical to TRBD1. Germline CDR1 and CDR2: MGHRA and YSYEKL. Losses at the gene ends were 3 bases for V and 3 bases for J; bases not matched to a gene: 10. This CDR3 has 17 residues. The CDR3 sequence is CASSHLVGQGNNQPQHF. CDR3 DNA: TGCGCCAGCAGCCACCTTGTTGGACAGGGCAACAATCAGCCCCAGCATTTT.

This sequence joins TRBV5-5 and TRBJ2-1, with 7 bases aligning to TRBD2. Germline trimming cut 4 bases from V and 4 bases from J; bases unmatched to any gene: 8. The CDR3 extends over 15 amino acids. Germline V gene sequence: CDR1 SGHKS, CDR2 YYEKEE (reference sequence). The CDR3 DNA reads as TGTGCCAGCAGCACCACGGGACTACAATACAATGAGCAGTTCTTC. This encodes CASSTTGLQYNEQFF.

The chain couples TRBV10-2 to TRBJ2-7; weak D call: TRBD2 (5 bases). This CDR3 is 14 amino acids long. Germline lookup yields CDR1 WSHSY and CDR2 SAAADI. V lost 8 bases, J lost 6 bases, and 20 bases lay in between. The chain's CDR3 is CASLYTRAASEQYF. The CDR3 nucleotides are TGCGCCAGCCTTTATACTAGGGCCGCCTCCGAGCAGTACTTC.

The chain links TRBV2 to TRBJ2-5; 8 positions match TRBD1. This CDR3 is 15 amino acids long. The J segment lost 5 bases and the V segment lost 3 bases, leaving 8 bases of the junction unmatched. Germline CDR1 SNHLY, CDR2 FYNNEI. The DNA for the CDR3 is TGTGCCAGCAGTGAGATGGGACAGGCCGCGGAGACCCAGTACTTC. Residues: CASSEMGQAAETQYF.

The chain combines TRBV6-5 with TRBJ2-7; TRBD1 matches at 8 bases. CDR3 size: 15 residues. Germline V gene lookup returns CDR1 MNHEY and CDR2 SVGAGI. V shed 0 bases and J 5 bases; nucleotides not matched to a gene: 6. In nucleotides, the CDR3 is TGTGCCAGCAGTTACTCCGGACAGGGTCGGGACGAGCAGTACTTC. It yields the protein CASSYSGQGRDEQYF.

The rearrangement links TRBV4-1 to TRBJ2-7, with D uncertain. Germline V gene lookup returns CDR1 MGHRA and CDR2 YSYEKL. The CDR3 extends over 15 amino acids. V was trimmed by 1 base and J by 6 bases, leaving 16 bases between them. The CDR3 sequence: CASSQVRGIAREQYF. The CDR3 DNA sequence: TGCGCCAGCAGCCAAGTCCGCGGAATAGCACGCGAGCAGTACTTC.

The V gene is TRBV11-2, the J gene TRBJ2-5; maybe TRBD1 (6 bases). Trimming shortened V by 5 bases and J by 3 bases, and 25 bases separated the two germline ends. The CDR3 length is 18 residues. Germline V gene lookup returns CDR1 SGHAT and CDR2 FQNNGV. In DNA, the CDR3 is TGTGCCAGCAGCGGCCGAGGGGGTTTTGAGCCCCAAAAAGAGACCCAGTACTTC. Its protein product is CASSGRGGFEPQKETQYF.